This TCR beta chain was captured by sequencing in a study of T cell responses to AZD1222 COVID-19 vaccine. The germline CDR1 and CDR2 sequences are SGHVS and FNYEAQ. The germline V and J ends were trimmed by 3 bases and 7 bases, with 18 bases remaining between them. There are 15 residues in the CDR3. Sequenced by immunoSEQ multiplex PCR; TCRdb stores in-frame clones only, minus some. The sample carries over 100,000 clones, around 87% recorded once. Sequenced here: peripheral blood, sampled 28 days after the second AZD1222 dose. This TCR came from an adult who received the AZD1222 COVID-19 vaccine. J is TRBJ1-1 and V is TRBV7-6, with a weak D call TRBD1 (6 bases). Here the CDR3 DNA reads TGTGCCAGCAGCTTCTCCCAGGGGTCGTACAGTGAAGCTTTCTTT. Residues: CASSFSQGSYSEAFF.